A single sample gave rise to the 23 T cell receptor beta chains below, sequenced in a study of OX40 agonist ivuxolimab in advanced cancers. Repertoires were generated with immunoSEQ multiplex PCR, while TCRdb's copy carries only in-frame clones and drops some. The sample holds 80,000 to 100,000 clones, around 88% seen once. Sample: CD4+ or CD8+ T cells sorted from blood, taken in a trial of the OX40 agonist ivuxolimab. These receptors all stem from an adult with an advanced solid tumor such as melanoma, head and neck, liver or kidney cancer.

The CDR3 nucleotides read TGCAGCGTTGAAGATCGGGCGTACCAAGAGACCCAGTACTTC. Its translation is CSVEDRAYQETQYF. The chain links TRBV29-1 to TRBJ2-5, with D uncertain. This CDR3 contains 14 residues. Trimming took 0 bases from V and 0 from J, leaving 8 bases between them. Germline V CDR1 and CDR2: SQVTM, ANQGSEA.

The chain joins TRBV5-7 to TRBJ2-3; D is ambiguous. TRBV5-7 is labeled an ORF, and its function is uncertain. This CDR3 contains 14 residues. The V end was cut by 1 base, the J end by 1 base, with 7 bases between. As DNA, the CDR3 is TGTGCCAGCAGCTTGCGGCAGGGCACAGATACGCAGTATTTT. It codes for CASSLRQGTDTQYF.

This chain joins TRBV18 and TRBJ1-5; D is undetermined. V was clipped by 2 bases and J by 3 bases, with 11 bases between them. Looked up from germline, CDR1 is KGHSH and CDR2 is LQKENI. The CDR3 extends over 15 amino acids. CDR3 region: CASSPGPASNQPQHF. CDR3 nucleotides: TGTGCCAGCTCACCAGGCCCGGCTTCCAATCAGCCCCAGCATTTT.

The J gene is TRBJ1-1, the V gene TRBV5-1; no clear D gene. Germline CDR1 reads SGHRS; CDR2 reads YFSETQ. This CDR3 contains 14 residues. V lost 4 bases to trimming and J lost 2 bases, with 12 bases between them. The CDR3: CASSVHSENTEAFF. The CDR3 nucleotides are TGCGCCAGCAGCGTGCATAGTGAAAACACTGAAGCTTTCTTT.

The chain uses TRBV5-8 and TRBJ2-3; a weak D match, TRBD2 (5 bases). Looked up from germline, CDR1 is SGHTS and CDR2 is YDEGEE. V was trimmed by 4 bases and J by 1 base, leaving 13 bases between them. This CDR3 region has 15 residues. The DNA for the CDR3 is TGTGCCAGCAGCCCCTCCTACGGGGGCACAGATACGCAGTATTTT. It specifies CASSPSYGGTDTQYF.

The rearrangement uses TRBV6-5 and TRBJ2-3; D gene unclear. V lost 2 bases to trimming and J lost 6 bases, with 12 bases between them. The length of the CDR3 is 14 residues. Germline CDR1 is MNHEY and CDR2 is SVGAGI. The CDR3, as DNA: TGTGCCAGCAGTTACGGCATAGGGCTGGATACGCAGTATTTT. Amino acids: CASSYGIGLDTQYF.

The chain recombines TRBV7-3 with TRBJ2-1, with D perhaps TRBD1 or TRBD2 (5 bases each). Germline V lookup: CDR1 SGHTA, CDR2 FQGTGA. The V and J ends lost 6 bases and 5 bases respectively, with 11 bases between them. The CDR3 is 13 amino acids. The CDR3 here is CASRLGPNNEQFF. In nucleotides, the CDR3 is TGTGCCAGCAGGTTGGGACCGAACAATGAGCAGTTCTTC.

The chain links TRBV7-9 to TRBJ2-2; tentatively, D is TRBD2 (5 bases). CDR3 length: 13 residues. V was clipped by 5 bases and J by 7 bases, with 11 bases between them. Germline V gene lookup returns CDR1 SEHNR and CDR2 FQNEAQ (reference sequence). The CDR3 region is CASSPRGGGELFF. The CDR3 DNA is TGTGCCAGCAGCCCCCGAGGAGGCGGGGAGCTGTTTTTT.

The CDR3 region is CASSPRRDQPQHF. The CDR3 DNA sequence: TGTGCCAGCAGCCCCCGGAGAGATCAGCCCCAGCATTTT. This chain connects TRBV7-2 to TRBJ1-5; D not certain. Looked up from germline, CDR1 is SGHTA and CDR2 is FQGNSA. The CDR3 totals 13 residues. Trimming took 5 bases from V and 5 from J, leaving 10 bases between them.

The chain links TRBV28 to TRBJ2-1; possibly TRBD1 for D (6 bases). The CDR3 totals 14 residues. In germline, CDR1 is MDHEN, CDR2 SYDVKM. The V gene lost 8 bases and the J gene lost 15 bases, with 26 bases spanning the gap. This chain's CDR3 is CASSVPDAPDRRFF. CDR3 bases: TGTGCCAGCTCCGTACCGGACGCCCCTGACAGGCGGTTCTTC.

The V and J genes are TRBV6-1 and TRBJ2-5; no reliable D call. V lost 3 bases to trimming and J lost 2 bases, with 10 bases between them. Germline V gene sequence: CDR1 MNHNS, CDR2 SASEGT. CDR3 length equals 14 residues. CDR3 sequence: CASSDLWQQETQYF. CDR3 DNA: TGTGCCAGCAGTGATCTTTGGCAGCAAGAGACCCAGTACTTC.

J is TRBJ1-5 and V is TRBV5-4; D perhaps matches TRBD1 (6 bases). Germline V gene data show CDR1 as SGHNT and CDR2 as YYREEE (reference sequence). V lost 3 bases to trimming and J lost 9 bases, with 22 bases between them. The CDR3 is made up of 16 amino acids. The CDR3 DNA sequence: TGTGCCAGCAGCTCTAAGGGGGAGGGACAAGAAGGGCCCCAGCATTTT. This gives the protein CASSSKGEGQEGPQHF. Together with reference TRBV5-4 and TRBJ1-5, the CDR3 gives the full variable domain: ETGVTQSPTHLIKTRGQQVTLRCSSQSGHNTVSWYQQALGQGPQFIFQYYREEENGRGNFPPRFSGLQFPNYSSELNVNALELDDSALYLCASSSKGEGQEGPQHFGDGTRLSIL.

This clone came up once. The conserved closing phenylalanine or tryptophan is absent in this CDR3, likely reflecting a read error. The chain carries TRBV2 and TRBJ1-6; a weak D match, TRBD1 (6 bases). The V and J ends lost 6 bases and 6 bases respectively, with 15 bases between them. The CDR3 runs to 15 residues. Germline V gene data show CDR1 as SNHLY and CDR2 as FYNNEI. DNA for the CDR3: TGTGCCAGCAGCCGGACAGATGCACGTAATTCACCCCTCCACCTT. Its translation is CASSRTDARNSPLHL.

V usage is TRBV11-2 and J usage is TRBJ2-1; tentative D call: TRBD1 (6 bases). The germline CDR1 and CDR2 sequences are SGHAT and FQNNGV. The CDR3 spans 12 residues. Between the trimmed V and J ends, which lost 0 bases and 10 bases, there was a span of 7 bases. CDR3 sequence reads: CASSLEGGEQFF. In DNA form, the CDR3 reads TGTGCCAGCAGCTTAGAAGGGGGAGAGCAGTTCTTC.

The chain couples TRBV28 to TRBJ2-5; 8 bases map to TRBD2. Germline V gene sequence: CDR1 MDHEN, CDR2 SYDVKM. V dropped 3 bases and J dropped 4; count of bases not matched to a gene: 19. This CDR3 contains 19 residues. This chain's CDR3 is CASSFGLGGGPGERETQYF. CDR3 coding DNA: TGTGCCAGCAGTTTTGGTCTTGGCGGGGGGCCGGGGGAAAGAGAGACCCAGTACTTC. Drawing the rest from reference TRBV28 and TRBJ2-5, the complete variable domain is DVKVTQSSRYLVKRTGEKVFLECVQDMDHENMFWYRQDPGLGLRLIYFSYDVKMKEKGDIPEGYSVSREKKERFSLILESASTNQTSMYLCASSFGLGGGPGERETQYFGPGTRLLVL.

V gene TRBV12-5 combines with J gene TRBJ2-3, with D uncertain. Trimming shortened V by 7 bases and J by 6 bases, and 14 bases separated the two germline ends. This CDR3 has 13 residues. Germline CDR1 LGHNT, CDR2 FRNRAP. The CDR3 is CASAPSRSDTQYF. The CDR3, as DNA: TGTGCTAGTGCCCCTTCCCGGTCGGATACGCAGTATTTT.

This clone turned up a few times. The rearrangement uses TRBV2 and TRBJ1-1; D perhaps matches TRBD1 (5 bases). The CDR3 contains 14 residues. Germline V gene lookup returns CDR1 SNHLY and CDR2 FYNNEI. The V gene lost 5 bases and the J gene lost 4 bases, with 14 bases spanning the gap. For the CDR3, the DNA is TGTGCCAGCAGTCTGGGGCCCCGGGGCACTGAAGCTTTCTTT. This sequence encodes CASSLGPRGTEAFF.

The genes are TRBV7-2 and TRBJ2-7, with TRBD2 identical over 8 bases. The CDR3 contains 14 residues. Germline trimming cut 6 bases from V and 0 bases from J; bases unmatched to any gene: 4. Germline CDR1 reads SGHTA; CDR2 reads FQGNSA. The CDR3 DNA sequence: TGTGCCAGCAGTTCTAGCGGGTCCTCCTACGAGCAGTACTTC. It is translated as CASSSSGSSYEQYF.

The chain couples TRBV5-4 to TRBJ2-7, with D perhaps matching TRBD2 (6 bases). The CDR3 consists of 16 residues. Germline-derived CDR1 and CDR2 are SGHNT and YYREEE (reference sequence). Between the trimmed V and J ends, which lost 0 bases and 2 bases, there was a span of 15 bases. This CDR3 reads CASSLGLVSGTYEQYF. DNA of the CDR3: TGTGCCAGCAGCTTGGGACTAGTTTCTGGCACCTACGAGCAGTACTTC.

The rearrangement uses TRBV5-6 and TRBJ1-1; D call uncertain. The germline V gene has CDR1 SGHDT and CDR2 YYEEEE. V was clipped by 1 base and J by 4 bases, with 8 bases between them. The CDR3 has 13 residues. In DNA, the CDR3 is TGTGCCAGCAGCTTGAGATCGGCCACTGAAGCTTTCTTT. Its protein product is CASSLRSATEAFF.

This clone appeared a few times. The gene calls are TRBV7-3 and TRBJ1-1, with no clear D. Germline-derived CDR1 and CDR2 are SGHTA and FQGTGA. The CDR3 loop spans 13 amino acids. V lost 4 bases, J lost 4 bases, and 10 bases lay in between. The DNA of the CDR3 is TGTGCCAGCAGCTCGCACCTGAGCACTGAAGCTTTCTTT. Amino acid sequence: CASSSHLSTEAFF.

This chain links TRBV2 with TRBJ1-1; D possibly corresponds to TRBD1 (5 bases). Germline lookup yields CDR1 SNHLY and CDR2 FYNNEI. The length of the CDR3 is 15 residues. V was clipped by 3 bases and J by 4 bases, with 15 bases between them. The CDR3 loop is CASSDLRGPGTEAFF. The CDR3 DNA is TGTGCCAGCAGTGACCTACGGGGCCCGGGCACTGAAGCTTTCTTT.

V is TRBV28 and J is TRBJ1-5, with TRBD1 matching over 8 bases. V trimming: 6 bases; J trimming: 7 bases; junction bases outside the gene matches: 17. This CDR3 contains 17 residues. Germline assignment: CDR1 MDHEN and CDR2 SYDVKM. The CDR3 nucleotides are TGTGCCAGCAGCCGCGGGAGGGTGTGGCAGGGGGCCCAGCCCCAGCATTTT. This codes for CASSRGRVWQGAQPQHF.